This section outlines one T cell receptor (beta chain) sequence together with its context. Its target is not known. Germline CDR1 reads MNHNS; CDR2 reads SASEGT. This CDR3 spans 12 amino acids. Trimming took 6 bases from V and 7 from J; bases not matched to a gene: 5. These data originate in a study of OX40 agonist ivuxolimab in advanced cancers. Study-wide findings and caveats: Circulating CD4+ and CD8+ T cells showed clonal expansion by week 6 at 0.1 to 3.0 mg/kg.

The table came from immunoSEQ multiplex PCR; TCRdb's copy has only in-frame clones and leaves some out. The top ten clones hold around 9% of a sample with some 35,000 clones, roughly nine tenths of them seen once. The chain is built from TRBV6-1 and TRBJ1-1; 7 positions agree with TRBD1. The source is an adult with an advanced solid tumor such as melanoma, head and neck, liver or kidney cancer. This specimen was CD4+ or CD8+ T cells sorted from blood, taken in a trial of the OX40 agonist ivuxolimab. CDR3 loop: CASSGTEIEAFF. Here the CDR3 DNA reads TGTGCCAGCAGCGGGACAGAGATTGAAGCTTTCTTT.